This TCR beta chain was sequenced in a study of Ad26.COV2.S vaccination and SARS-CoV-2 variants. For the study at large: By the intramuscular route, Ad26.COV2.S was given once, or twice 56 days apart.

With regard to this clone: Its antigen is unidentified. This sample includes further DNA sequences coding for the same CDR3.

V lost 3 bases and J lost 0, with 6 bases in between. This CDR3 has 14 amino acids. Germline V CDR1 and CDR2: SEHNR, FQNEAQ (reference sequence). Study findings and constraints: Vaccine and placebo groups showed comparable non-spike TCR breadth. Higher spike-specific TCR breadth was found in vaccine recipients than in placebo recipients.

Clones were sequenced by immunoSEQ multiplex PCR, and TCRdb holds only the in-frame ones, with some missing. The table lists about 680,000 clones, roughly nine tenths of them singletons. Treatment specified: 15 to 20 received Ad26.COV2.S at low or high dose, single or two shots; about 5 received placebo; per-sample allocation not given. Samples analyzed were those drawn on day 63 after the first vaccine or placebo injection. The study used a vaccine consisting of an Ad26 vector that expressed Wuhan-strain SARS-CoV-2 spike. The source material was peripheral blood, sampled in a trial of Ad26.COV2.S vaccine versus placebo. The receptor comes from a person aged 18-60 years who received the Ad26.COV2.S COVID-19 vaccine or a placebo. The chain uses TRBV7-9 and TRBJ1-3; D ambiguous. CDR3: CASSFRSSGNTIYF. In DNA, the CDR3 is TGTGCCAGCAGCTTCCGAAGCTCTGGAAACACCATATATTTT.